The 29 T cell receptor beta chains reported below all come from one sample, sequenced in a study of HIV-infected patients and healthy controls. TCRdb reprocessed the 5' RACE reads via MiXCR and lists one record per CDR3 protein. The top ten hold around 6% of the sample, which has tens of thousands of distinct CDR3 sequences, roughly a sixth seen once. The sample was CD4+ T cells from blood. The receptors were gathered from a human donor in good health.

CDR3 DNA: TGTGCCAGTAGTACCCAGGGACTAGCGGGGACAGATACGCAGTATTTT. Amino acid sequence: CASSTQGLAGTDTQYF. This rearrangement joins TRBV19 to TRBJ2-3, with 13 bases that match TRBD2. After removal of 4 bases from V and 3 bases from J, the junction contained 4 bases not matched to a gene. This CDR3 is 16 amino acids long. The germline gives CDR1 LNHDA, CDR2 SQIVND (reference sequence).

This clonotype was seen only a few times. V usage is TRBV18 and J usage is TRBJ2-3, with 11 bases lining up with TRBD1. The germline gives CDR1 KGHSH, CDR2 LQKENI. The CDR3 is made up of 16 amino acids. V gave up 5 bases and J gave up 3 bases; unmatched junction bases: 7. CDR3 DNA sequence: TGTGCCAGCTCAACCGCCGGGACAGGGGGAACAGATACGCAGTATTTT. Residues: CASSTAGTGGTDTQYF.

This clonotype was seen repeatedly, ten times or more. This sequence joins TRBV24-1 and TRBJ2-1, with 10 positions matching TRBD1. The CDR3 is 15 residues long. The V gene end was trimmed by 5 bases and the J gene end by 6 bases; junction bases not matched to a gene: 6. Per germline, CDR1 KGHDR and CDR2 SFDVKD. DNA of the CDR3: TGTGCCACCAGTGGTTGGAGGACAGGGGGCAATGAGCAGTTCTTC. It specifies CATSGWRTGGNEQFF.

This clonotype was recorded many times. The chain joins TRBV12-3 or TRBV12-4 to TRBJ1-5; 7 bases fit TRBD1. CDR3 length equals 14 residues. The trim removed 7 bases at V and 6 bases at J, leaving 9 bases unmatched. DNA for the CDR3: TGTGCCAGCAAACTTGACAGGGTTACTCAGCCCCAGCATTTT. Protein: CASKLDRVTQPQHF.

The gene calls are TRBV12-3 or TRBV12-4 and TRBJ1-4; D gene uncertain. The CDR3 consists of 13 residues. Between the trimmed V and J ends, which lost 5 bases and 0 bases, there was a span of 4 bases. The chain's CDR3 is CASSPSTNEKLFF. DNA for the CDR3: TGTGCCAGCAGTCCCTCAACTAATGAAAAACTGTTTTTT.

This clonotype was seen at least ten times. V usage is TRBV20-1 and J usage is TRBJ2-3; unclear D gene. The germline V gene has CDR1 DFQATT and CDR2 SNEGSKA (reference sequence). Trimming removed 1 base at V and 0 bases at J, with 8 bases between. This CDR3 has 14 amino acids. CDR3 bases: TGCAGTGCTAGAGGTCTAACTAGCACAGATACGCAGTATTTT. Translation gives CSARGLTSTDTQYF.

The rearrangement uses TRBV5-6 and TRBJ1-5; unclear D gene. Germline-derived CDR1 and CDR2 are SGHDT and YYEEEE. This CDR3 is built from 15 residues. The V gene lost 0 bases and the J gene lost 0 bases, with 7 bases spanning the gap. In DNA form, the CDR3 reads TGTGCCAGCAGCTTGGCACAGTATAGCAATCAGCCCCAGCATTTT. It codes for CASSLAQYSNQPQHF.

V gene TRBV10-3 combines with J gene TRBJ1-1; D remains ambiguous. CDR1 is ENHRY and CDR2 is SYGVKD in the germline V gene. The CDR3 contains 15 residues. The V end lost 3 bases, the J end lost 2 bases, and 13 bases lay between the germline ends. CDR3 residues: CAISDTGRTNTEAFF. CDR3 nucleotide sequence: TGTGCCATCAGTGACACCGGACGGACCAACACTGAAGCTTTCTTT.

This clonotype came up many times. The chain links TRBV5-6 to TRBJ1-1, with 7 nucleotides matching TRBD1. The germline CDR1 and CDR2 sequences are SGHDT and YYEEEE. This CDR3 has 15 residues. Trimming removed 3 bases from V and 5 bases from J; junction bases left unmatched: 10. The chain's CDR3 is CASSYWARGRTEAFF. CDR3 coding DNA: TGTGCCAGCAGCTATTGGGCCAGGGGGAGGACTGAAGCTTTCTTT.

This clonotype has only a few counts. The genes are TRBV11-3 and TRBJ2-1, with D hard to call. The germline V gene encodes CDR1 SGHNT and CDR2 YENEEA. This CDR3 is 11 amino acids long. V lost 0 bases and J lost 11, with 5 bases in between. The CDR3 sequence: CASSLDRKQFF. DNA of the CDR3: TGTGCCAGCAGCTTAGACCGTAAGCAGTTCTTC.

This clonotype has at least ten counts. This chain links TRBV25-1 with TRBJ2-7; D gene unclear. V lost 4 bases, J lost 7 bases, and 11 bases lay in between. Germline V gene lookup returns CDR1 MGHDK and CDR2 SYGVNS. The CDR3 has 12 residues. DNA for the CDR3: TGTGCCAGCAGTGGAGGTTTCGGGGAGCAGTACTTC. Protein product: CASSGGFGEQYF.

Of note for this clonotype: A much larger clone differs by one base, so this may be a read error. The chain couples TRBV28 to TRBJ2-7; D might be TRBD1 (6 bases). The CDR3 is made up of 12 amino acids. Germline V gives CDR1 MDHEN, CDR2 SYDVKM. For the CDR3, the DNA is TGTGCCAGCAGTTTCGCAGGGGCCGAGCAGTGCTTC. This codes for CASSFAGAEQCF. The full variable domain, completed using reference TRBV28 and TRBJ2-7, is DVKVTQSSRYLVKRTGEKVFLECVQDMDHENMFWYRQDPGLGLRLIYFSYDVKMKEKGDIPEGYSVSREKKERFSLILESASTNQTSMYLCASSFAGAEQCFGPGTRLTVT.

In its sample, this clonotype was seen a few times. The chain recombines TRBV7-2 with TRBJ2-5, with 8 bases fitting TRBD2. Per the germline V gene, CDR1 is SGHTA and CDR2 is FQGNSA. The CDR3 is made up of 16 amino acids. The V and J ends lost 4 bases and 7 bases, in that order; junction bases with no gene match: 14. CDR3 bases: TGTGCCAGCAGCTCTAACACTCAAGCGGGGGTCTTGACCCAGTACTTC. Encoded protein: CASSSNTQAGVLTQYF.

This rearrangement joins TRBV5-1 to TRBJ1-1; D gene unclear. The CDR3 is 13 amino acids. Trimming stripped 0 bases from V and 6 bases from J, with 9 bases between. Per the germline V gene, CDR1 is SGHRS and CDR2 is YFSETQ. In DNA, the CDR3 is TGCGCCAGCAGCTTGGAAGCCGGATCTGAAGCTTTCTTT. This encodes CASSLEAGSEAFF.

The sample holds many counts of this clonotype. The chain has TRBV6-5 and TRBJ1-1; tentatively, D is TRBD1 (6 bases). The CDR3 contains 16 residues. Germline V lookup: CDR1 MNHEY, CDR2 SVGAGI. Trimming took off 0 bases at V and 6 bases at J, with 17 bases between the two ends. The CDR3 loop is CASSYSTGGGMAEAFF. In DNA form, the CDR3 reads TGTGCCAGCAGTTACTCGACAGGCGGGGGCATGGCTGAAGCTTTCTTT.

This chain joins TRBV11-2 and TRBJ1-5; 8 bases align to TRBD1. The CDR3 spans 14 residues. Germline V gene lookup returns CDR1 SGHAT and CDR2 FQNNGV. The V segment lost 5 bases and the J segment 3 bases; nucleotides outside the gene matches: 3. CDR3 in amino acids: CASSRQGFNQPQHF. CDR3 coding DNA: TGTGCCAGCAGCAGACAGGGGTTCAATCAGCCCCAGCATTTT.

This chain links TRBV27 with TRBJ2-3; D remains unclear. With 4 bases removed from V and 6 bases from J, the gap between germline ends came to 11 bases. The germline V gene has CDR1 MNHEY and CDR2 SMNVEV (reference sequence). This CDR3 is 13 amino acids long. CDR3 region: CASSSTWWDTQYF. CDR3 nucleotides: TGTGCCAGCAGTTCTACTTGGTGGGATACGCAGTATTTT.

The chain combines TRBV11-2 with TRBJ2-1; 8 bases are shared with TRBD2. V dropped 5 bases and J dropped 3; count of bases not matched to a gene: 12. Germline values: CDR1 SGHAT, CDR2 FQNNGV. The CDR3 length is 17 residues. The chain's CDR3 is CASSPSSSGGRYNEQFF. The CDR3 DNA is TGTGCCAGCAGCCCAAGCTCCAGCGGGGGCCGCTACAATGAGCAGTTCTTC.

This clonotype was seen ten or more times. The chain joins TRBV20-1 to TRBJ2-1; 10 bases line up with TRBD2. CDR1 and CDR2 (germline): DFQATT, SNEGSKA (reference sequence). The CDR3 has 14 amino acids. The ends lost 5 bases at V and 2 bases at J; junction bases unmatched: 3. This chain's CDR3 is CSAVAGGPYNEQFF. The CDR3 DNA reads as TGCAGTGCTGTAGCGGGAGGCCCCTACAATGAGCAGTTCTTC.

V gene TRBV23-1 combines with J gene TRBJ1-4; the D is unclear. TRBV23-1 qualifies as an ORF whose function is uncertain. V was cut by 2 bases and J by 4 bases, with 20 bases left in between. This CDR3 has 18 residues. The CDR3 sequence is CASSQNPVIRPSNEKLFF. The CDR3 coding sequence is TGCGCCAGCAGTCAAAACCCCGTGATACGGCCGAGTAATGAAAAACTGTTTTTT.

The CDR3 protein is CSAMTGATEAFF. The CDR3 coding sequence is TGCAGTGCCATGACAGGGGCGACTGAAGCTTTCTTT. The J gene is TRBJ1-1, the V gene TRBV20-1, with TRBD1 matching over 8 bases. Trimming took 6 bases from V and 5 from J; bases not matched to a gene: 5. Germline-derived CDR1 and CDR2 are DFQATT and SNEGSKA (reference sequence). The CDR3 has 12 amino acids.

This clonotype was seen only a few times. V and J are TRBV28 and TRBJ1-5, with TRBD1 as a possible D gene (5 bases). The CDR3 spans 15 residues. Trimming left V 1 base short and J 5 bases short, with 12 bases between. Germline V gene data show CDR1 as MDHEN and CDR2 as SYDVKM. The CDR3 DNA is TGTGCCAGCAGTTTATTGGCCAGGGAGGATCAGCCCCAGCATTTT. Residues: CASSLLAREDQPQHF.

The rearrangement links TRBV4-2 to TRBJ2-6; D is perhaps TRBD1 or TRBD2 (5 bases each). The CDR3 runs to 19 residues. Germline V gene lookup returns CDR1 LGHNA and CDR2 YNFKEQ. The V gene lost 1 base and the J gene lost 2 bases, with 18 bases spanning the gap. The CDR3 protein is CASSQVSGPEPAGANVLTF. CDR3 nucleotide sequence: TGTGCCAGCAGCCAAGTTTCGGGGCCAGAGCCCGCTGGGGCCAACGTCCTGACTTTC.

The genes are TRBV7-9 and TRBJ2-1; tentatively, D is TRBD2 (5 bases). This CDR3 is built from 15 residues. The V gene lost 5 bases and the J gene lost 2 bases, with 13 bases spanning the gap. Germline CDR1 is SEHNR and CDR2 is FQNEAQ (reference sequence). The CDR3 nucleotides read TGTGCCAGCAGCCCCTCAAGCGGAACCTACAATGAGCAGTTCTTC. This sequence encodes CASSPSSGTYNEQFF.

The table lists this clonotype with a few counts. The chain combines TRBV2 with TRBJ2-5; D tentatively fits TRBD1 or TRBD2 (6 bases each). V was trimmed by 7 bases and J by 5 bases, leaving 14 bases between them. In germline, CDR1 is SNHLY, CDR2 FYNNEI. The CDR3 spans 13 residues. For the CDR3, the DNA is TGTGCCAGCACGTGGGGGGCGACGGAGACCCAGTACTTC. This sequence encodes CASTWGATETQYF.

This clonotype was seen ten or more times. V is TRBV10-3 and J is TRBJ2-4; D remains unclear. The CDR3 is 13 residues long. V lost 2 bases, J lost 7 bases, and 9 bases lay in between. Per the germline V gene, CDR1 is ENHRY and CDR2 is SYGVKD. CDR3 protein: CAISEARNNIQYF. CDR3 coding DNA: TGTGCCATCAGTGAGGCGAGGAACAACATTCAGTACTTC.

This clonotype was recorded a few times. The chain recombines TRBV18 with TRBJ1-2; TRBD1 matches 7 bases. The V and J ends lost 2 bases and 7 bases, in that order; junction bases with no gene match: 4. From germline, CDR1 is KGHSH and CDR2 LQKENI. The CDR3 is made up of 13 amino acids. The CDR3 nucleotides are TGTGCCAGCTCACCAAGCACAGGGGCTGGCTACACCTTC. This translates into CASSPSTGAGYTF.

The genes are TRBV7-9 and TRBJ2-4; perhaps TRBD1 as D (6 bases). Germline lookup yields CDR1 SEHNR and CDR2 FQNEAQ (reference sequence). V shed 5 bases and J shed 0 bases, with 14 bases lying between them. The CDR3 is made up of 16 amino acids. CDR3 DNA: TGTGCCAGCAGCCCTCGTTGGACAGTAGCCAAAAACATTCAGTACTTC. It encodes CASSPRWTVAKNIQYF. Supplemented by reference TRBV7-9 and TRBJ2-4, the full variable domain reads DTGVSQNPRHKITKRGQNVTFRCDPISEHNRLYWYRQTLGQGPEFLTYFQNEAQLEKSRLLSDRFSAERPKGSFSTLEIQRTEQGDSAMYLCASSPRWTVAKNIQYFGAGTRLSVL.

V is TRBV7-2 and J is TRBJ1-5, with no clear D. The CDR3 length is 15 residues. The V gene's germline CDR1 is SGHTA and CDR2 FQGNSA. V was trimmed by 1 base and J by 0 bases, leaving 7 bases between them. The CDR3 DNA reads TGTGCCAGCAGCTTAGTAGGCGATAGCAATCAGCCCCAGCATTTT. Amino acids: CASSLVGDSNQPQHF.